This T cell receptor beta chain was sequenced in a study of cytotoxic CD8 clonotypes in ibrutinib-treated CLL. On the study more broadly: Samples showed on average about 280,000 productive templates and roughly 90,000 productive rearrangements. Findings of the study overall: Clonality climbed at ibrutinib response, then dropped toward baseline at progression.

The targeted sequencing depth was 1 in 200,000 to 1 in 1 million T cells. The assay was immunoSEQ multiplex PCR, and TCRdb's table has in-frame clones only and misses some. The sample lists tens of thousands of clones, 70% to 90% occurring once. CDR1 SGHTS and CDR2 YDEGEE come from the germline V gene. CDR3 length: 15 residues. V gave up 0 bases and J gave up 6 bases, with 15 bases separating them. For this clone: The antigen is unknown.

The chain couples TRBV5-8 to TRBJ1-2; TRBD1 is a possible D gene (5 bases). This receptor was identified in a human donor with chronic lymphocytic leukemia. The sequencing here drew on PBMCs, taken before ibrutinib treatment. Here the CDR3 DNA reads TGTGCCAGCAGCTTGGCGCTTGCAGGGAGTGATGGCTACACCTTC. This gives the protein CASSLALAGSDGYTF.